A selection of T cell receptor beta chains follows, all from one sample in a study of shared clonotypes between healthy human individuals. The data were produced by immunoSEQ multiplex PCR, yet TCRdb's version contains in-frame clones alone and is incomplete. The sample includes 2 million to 2.5 million clones, about 92% seen only once; the top ten take under 0.45%. Sequencing was done on a sample of naive CD4+ T cells from PBMCs. The receptors shown here come from a man aged 18 to 29 in good health. Some clones in this sample may be carry-over from other donors' samples. The CDR3 runs from the conserved cysteine through the conserved F or W. A D gene is named only where the DNA matches it firmly. Only part of the rows carry a size: once, few, many, or a class if the clone is expanded.

v_gene: TRBV4-2; abundance: NA; j_gene: TRBJ2-7; d_gene: NA; CDR3aa: CASSRQLGEQYF; CDR3nt: TGTGCCAGCAGCCGGCAGCTCGGCGAGCAGTACTTC
v_gene: TRBV7-9; abundance: NA; j_gene: TRBJ2-7; d_gene: NA; CDR3aa: CASSLVSGSAEQYF; CDR3nt: TGTGCCAGCAGCTTAGTCTCGGGTTCGGCCGAGCAGTACTTC
v_gene: TRBV18; abundance: NA; j_gene: TRBJ1-2; d_gene: NA; CDR3aa: CASSRNFPQGDYGYTF; CDR3nt: TGTGCCAGCTCACGTAATTTCCCCCAGGGAGACTATGGCTACACCTTC
v_gene: TRBV5-1; abundance: NA; j_gene: TRBJ1-1; d_gene: NA; CDR3aa: CASSFGHNTEAFF; CDR3nt: TGCGCCAGCAGCTTCGGACACAACACTGAAGCTTTCTTT
v_gene: TRBV30; abundance: few; j_gene: TRBJ1-1; d_gene: NA; CDR3aa: CAWSVGVNTEAFF; CDR3nt: TGTGCCTGGAGTGTAGGGGTGAACACTGAAGCTTTCTTT
v_gene: TRBV5-3; abundance: NA; j_gene: TRBJ1-1; d_gene: NA; CDR3aa: CARSSIFLRVTNTEAFF; CDR3nt: TGTGCCAGAAGCTCCATATTTCTTAGGGTAACGAACACTGAAGCTTTCTTT
v_gene: TRBV10-3; abundance: NA; j_gene: TRBJ1-1; d_gene: NA; CDR3aa: CAISQDTEAFF; CDR3nt: TGTGCCATCAGTCAGGACACTGAAGCTTTCTTT
v_gene: TRBV6-5; abundance: NA; j_gene: TRBJ1-1; d_gene: NA; CDR3aa: CASSYSFEHGRTFF; CDR3nt: TGTGCCAGCAGTTACTCTTTCGAACACGGCCGAACTTTCTTT
v_gene: TRBV6-4; abundance: NA; j_gene: TRBJ2-3; d_gene: TRBD1; CDR3aa: CASRGTGTSTDTQYF; CDR3nt: TGTGCCAGCAGAGGGACAGGGACTAGCACAGATACGCAGTATTTT
v_gene: TRBV5-1; abundance: NA; j_gene: TRBJ2-7; d_gene: NA; CDR3aa: CASSSSTGTAAYEQYF; CDR3nt: TGCGCCAGCAGCTCATCCACCGGCACAGCAGCCTACGAGCAGTACTTC
v_gene: TRBV18; abundance: NA; j_gene: TRBJ2-1; d_gene: NA; CDR3aa: CASSLSTLYNEQFF; CDR3nt: TGTGCCAGCTCACTCTCGACCCTGTACAATGAGCAGTTCTTC
v_gene: TRBV5-5; abundance: NA; j_gene: TRBJ2-7; d_gene: TRBD2; CDR3aa: CASSLTWLAGGVMYEQYF; CDR3nt: TGTGCCAGCAGCTTGACTTGGCTAGCGGGAGGGGTCATGTACGAGCAGTACTTC
v_gene: TRBV30; abundance: NA; j_gene: TRBJ2-7; d_gene: NA; CDR3aa: CAWSRAYEQYF; CDR3nt: TGTGCCTGGAGCCGGGCCTACGAGCAGTACTTC
v_gene: TRBV5-6; abundance: NA; j_gene: TRBJ2-1; d_gene: TRBD2; CDR3aa: CASSRGLAGGYEQFF; CDR3nt: TGTGCCAGCAGCCGCGGACTAGCGGGAGGGTATGAGCAGTTCTTC
v_gene: TRBV11-2; abundance: NA; j_gene: TRBJ1-1; d_gene: NA; CDR3aa: CASRQIQGSVNTEAFF; CDR3nt: TGTGCCAGCAGACAGATACAGGGCTCCGTGAACACTGAAGCTTTCTTT
v_gene: TRBV7-2; abundance: NA; j_gene: TRBJ1-5; d_gene: TRBD1; CDR3aa: CASSTGQGKQPQHF; CDR3nt: TGTGCCAGCAGCACCGGACAGGGGAAACAGCCCCAGCATTTT
v_gene: TRBV2; abundance: NA; j_gene: TRBJ1-2; d_gene: NA; CDR3aa: CASIQREAPNYGYTF; CDR3nt: TGTGCCAGCATCCAAAGAGAAGCCCCTAACTATGGCTACACCTTC
v_gene: TRBV11-1; abundance: NA; j_gene: TRBJ2-1; d_gene: NA; CDR3aa: CASSLAADEQFF; CDR3nt: TGTGCCAGCAGCTTAGCGGCGGATGAGCAGTTCTTC
v_gene: TRBV6-5; abundance: few; j_gene: TRBJ1-5; d_gene: TRBD1; CDR3aa: CASSQDRGQPQHF; CDR3nt: TGTGCCAGCAGCCAAGACAGGGGGCAGCCCCAGCATTTT
v_gene: TRBV18; abundance: NA; j_gene: TRBJ2-2; d_gene: NA; CDR3aa: CASSPGTGNTGELFF; CDR3nt: TGTGCCAGCTCACCAGGGACTGGGAACACCGGGGAGCTGTTTTTT
v_gene: TRBV10-2; abundance: NA; j_gene: TRBJ1-3; d_gene: NA; CDR3aa: CASSDAAPGNTIYF; CDR3nt: TGCGCCAGCAGTGATGCGGCGCCTGGAAACACCATATATTTT
v_gene: TRBV28; abundance: NA; j_gene: TRBJ2-7; d_gene: NA; CDR3aa: CASSLPGDPSYEQYF; CDR3nt: TGTGCCAGCAGCCTGCCGGGGGACCCCTCCTACGAGCAGTACTTC
v_gene: TRBV28; abundance: NA; j_gene: TRBJ2-5; d_gene: TRBD2; CDR3aa: CASSPGGGRRQETQYF; CDR3nt: TGTGCCAGCAGTCCGGGCGGGGGGAGGAGGCAAGAGACCCAGTACTTC
v_gene: TRBV5-1; abundance: NA; j_gene: TRBJ1-4; d_gene: TRBD1; CDR3aa: CASSLVEWVKGQGEKLFF; CDR3nt: TGCGCCAGCAGCTTGGTAGAATGGGTTAAGGGACAGGGCGAAAAACTGTTTTTT
v_gene: TRBV6-1; abundance: NA; j_gene: TRBJ2-2; d_gene: TRBD1; CDR3aa: CASSVQGAIGELFF; CDR3nt: TGTGCCAGCAGTGTTCAGGGGGCGATCGGGGAGCTGTTTTTT
v_gene: TRBV20-1; abundance: NA; j_gene: TRBJ2-1; d_gene: TRBD2; CDR3aa: CSARVAGGRFF; CDR3nt: TGCAGTGCTAGGGTAGCGGGAGGTCGGTTCTTC
v_gene: TRBV11-3; abundance: NA; j_gene: TRBJ2-1; d_gene: NA; CDR3aa: CASSLGHVGNEQFF; CDR3nt: TGTGCCAGCAGCTTAGGGCACGTCGGGAATGAGCAGTTCTTC
v_gene: TRBV19; abundance: NA; j_gene: TRBJ1-4; d_gene: NA; CDR3aa: CASSIKGFGGQTNEKLFF; CDR3nt: TGTGCCAGTAGTATCAAAGGCTTCGGGGGGCAAACTAATGAAAAACTGTTTTTT
v_gene: TRBV6-4; abundance: NA; j_gene: TRBJ2-5; d_gene: NA; CDR3aa: CASSPGSGETQYF; CDR3nt: TGTGCCAGCAGTCCCGGGTCCGGGGAGACCCAGTACTTC